The clone carrying this T cell receptor beta chain was counted at least ten times. Its antigen is unidentified. CD8+CD57+ cell expansion, shown by flow cytometry, had occurred in the patients selected for sequencing. CDR3 length: 14 residues. V lost 6 bases, J lost 4 bases, and 13 bases lay in between. Germline values: CDR1 MNHNS, CDR2 SASEGT. This sample was taken from a study of CD8+CD57+ T cells in acquired aplastic anemia. Genomic DNA was employed as the template in profiling TCR beta VDJ and CDR3. TCRdb used MiXCR to reprocess the reads, holding one entry per CDR3 protein. In the table there are some 200,000 distinct CDR3 sequences, around half of which are singletons. Whole-study findings and limits: Researchers reported that CD8+ Simpson's diversity was not significantly different in patients versus controls.

The clonotype originates from a human donor with aplastic anemia. The rearrangement joins TRBV6-1 to TRBJ1-3; a possible D gene is TRBD1 (6 bases). Sequencing input: sorted CD4+, CD8+, or CD8+CD57+ T cells (not recorded which) from PBMCs. The CDR3 DNA follows: TGTGCCAGCAGGACCACAGGGCTCGGAAACACCATATATTTT. Its translation is CASRTTGLGNTIYF.